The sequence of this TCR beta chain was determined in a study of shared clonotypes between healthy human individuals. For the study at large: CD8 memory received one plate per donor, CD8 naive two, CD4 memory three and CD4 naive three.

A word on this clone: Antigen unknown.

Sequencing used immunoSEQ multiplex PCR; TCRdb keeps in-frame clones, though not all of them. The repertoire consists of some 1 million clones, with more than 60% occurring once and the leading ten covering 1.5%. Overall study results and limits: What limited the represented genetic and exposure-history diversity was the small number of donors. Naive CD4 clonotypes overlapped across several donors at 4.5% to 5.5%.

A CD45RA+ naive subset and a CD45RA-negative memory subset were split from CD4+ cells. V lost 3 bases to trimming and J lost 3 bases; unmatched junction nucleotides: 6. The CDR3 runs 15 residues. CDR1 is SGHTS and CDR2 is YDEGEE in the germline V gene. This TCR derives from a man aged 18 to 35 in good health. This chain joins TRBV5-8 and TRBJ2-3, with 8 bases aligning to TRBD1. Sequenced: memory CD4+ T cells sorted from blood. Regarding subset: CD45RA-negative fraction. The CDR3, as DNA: TGTGCCAGCAGCTCCACAGGGGGTTCAACAGATACGCAGTATTTT. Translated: CASSSTGGSTDTQYF.